The 26 T cell receptor beta chains in this list originate from one sample, sequenced in a study of T cell responses to AZD1222 COVID-19 vaccine. Clones were sequenced by immunoSEQ multiplex PCR, and TCRdb holds only the in-frame ones, with some missing. The sample consists of over 130,000 clones, under 90% of them appearing once. The source material was peripheral blood, sampled 28 days after the second AZD1222 dose. All receptors derive from an adult who received the AZD1222 COVID-19 vaccine.

V is TRBV29-1 and J is TRBJ2-6; D uncertain. V lost 7 bases and J 1 base, leaving 11 bases between the germline ends. The germline V gene has CDR1 SQVTM and CDR2 ANQGSEA. The CDR3 has 14 amino acids. The CDR3 loop reads CSAAEPSGANVLTF. Here the CDR3 DNA reads TGCAGCGCCGCGGAACCGTCTGGGGCCAACGTCCTGACTTTC.

This chain connects TRBV15 to TRBJ1-5; possible D gene TRBD1, 6 bases. V lost 0 bases to trimming and J lost 2 bases, with 11 bases between them. This CDR3 has 16 residues. From germline, CDR1 is LNHNV and CDR2 YYDKDF (reference sequence). The CDR3 protein is CATSRDSGVGNQPQHF. CDR3 nucleotides: TGTGCCACCAGCAGAGATTCAGGGGTAGGCAATCAGCCCCAGCATTTT.

This chain joins TRBV6-4 and TRBJ1-6, with D hard to call. Trimming took 2 bases from V and 6 from J, leaving 8 bases between them. The CDR3 totals 14 residues. Germline V gene sequence: CDR1 MRHNA, CDR2 SNTAGT. The CDR3: CASSDGVPNSPLHF. The CDR3 nucleotides read TGTGCCAGCAGTGACGGGGTTCCTAATTCACCCCTCCACTTT.

The rearrangement uses TRBV5-1 and TRBJ2-7; 7 bases match TRBD1. CDR1 is SGHRS, CDR2 YFSETQ, per germline. The V segment lost 4 bases and the J segment 4 bases; nucleotides outside the gene matches: 11. The CDR3 sequence is 15 residues long. The CDR3 region is CASSRGTASSYEQYF. CDR3 nucleotide sequence: TGCGCCAGCAGCCGAGGGACAGCTTCCTCGTACGAGCAGTACTTC.

This sequence joins TRBV3-1 (or the pseudogene TRBV3-2) and TRBJ1-2; D gene uncertain. This CDR3 region has 14 residues. Germline values: CDR1 LGHDT, CDR2 YNNKEL (reference sequence). V lost 1 base and J 4 bases, leaving 10 bases between the germline ends. The CDR3 is CASSQGELGYGYTF. CDR3 DNA: TGTGCCAGCAGCCAAGGAGAATTGGGCTATGGCTACACCTTC.

Comment on this clone: Other DNA sequences in the sample encode the same CDR3. This rearrangement joins TRBV5-6 to TRBJ2-5, with D perhaps TRBD1 (5 bases). V lost 0 bases to trimming and J lost 2 bases, with 8 bases between them. Germline V gene lookup returns CDR1 SGHDT and CDR2 YYEEEE. This CDR3 is built from 14 residues. In DNA form, the CDR3 reads TGTGCCAGCAGCTTGGTCACAGGACAAGAGACCCAGTACTTC. It yields the protein CASSLVTGQETQYF.

The rearrangement joins TRBV3-1 (or the pseudogene TRBV3-2) to TRBJ1-6, with 11 bases matching TRBD1. The CDR3 covers 15 residues. V shed 4 bases, J shed 7 bases, and the junction held 3 bases outside the gene matches. Looked up from germline, CDR1 is LGHDT and CDR2 is YNNKEL (reference sequence). The CDR3 loop is CASSRTGGNNSPLHF. CDR3 sequence (DNA): TGTGCCAGCAGCCGGACAGGGGGCAACAATTCACCCCTCCACTTT.

The chain links TRBV6-5 to TRBJ2-2; D may be TRBD2 (6 bases). The CDR3 runs 16 residues. V lost 0 bases and J 3 bases, leaving 11 bases between the germline ends. Germline assignment: CDR1 MNHEY and CDR2 SVGAGI. The CDR3 spells CASSYSLGGHTGELFF. CDR3 nucleotides: TGTGCCAGCAGTTACTCCCTGGGAGGCCACACCGGGGAGCTGTTTTTT.

The chain has TRBV12-3 or TRBV12-4 and TRBJ1-2; D might be TRBD1 (5 bases). This CDR3 region has 13 residues. Trimming removed 2 bases at V and 2 bases at J, with 6 bases between. CDR3 protein: CASSLTGNYGYTF. CDR3 nucleotide sequence: TGTGCCAGCAGTTTAACAGGAAACTATGGCTACACCTTC.

This clone was picked up one time. The chain joins TRBV28 to TRBJ1-6; possible D gene TRBD1, 6 bases. Germline CDR1 reads MDHEN; CDR2 reads SYDVKM. The CDR3 length is 15 residues. The V end was cut by 4 bases, the J end by 9 bases, with 16 bases between. The CDR3 loop reads CASSSRGGLGSPLHF. The CDR3 coding sequence is TGTGCCAGCAGTTCGCGGGGGGGCTTGGGTTCACCCCTCCACTTT.

The chain links TRBV10-2 to TRBJ1-5, with TRBD1 matching 9 bases. The CDR3 is 17 residues long. Trimming took 3 bases from V and 3 from J; bases not matched to a gene: 9. Germline V CDR1 and CDR2: WSHSY, SAAADI. CDR3 protein: CASSESLGQGNNQPQHF. CDR3 bases: TGCGCCAGCAGTGAAAGTTTGGGACAGGGTAACAATCAGCCCCAGCATTTT.

This chain joins TRBV27 and TRBJ2-1; 8 bases align to TRBD1. Germline CDR1 is MNHEY and CDR2 is SMNVEV (reference sequence). This CDR3 comprises 15 residues. V dropped 3 bases and J dropped 8; count of bases not matched to a gene: 9. CDR3: CASSFVQGAYHEQFF. The CDR3 nucleotides are TGTGCCAGCAGTTTTGTTCAGGGGGCTTACCATGAGCAGTTCTTC.

The rearrangement uses TRBV11-3 and TRBJ1-4; maybe TRBD1 (6 bases). Germline-derived CDR1 and CDR2 are SGHNT and YENEEA. V was shortened by 6 bases and J by 3 bases, with 14 bases between the two germline ends. The CDR3 has 15 amino acids. CDR3 DNA: TGTGCCAGCAGACCTCAACAGGGACCTAATGAAAAACTGTTTTTT. It translates to CASRPQQGPNEKLFF.

The J gene is TRBJ2-7, the V gene TRBV5-6; 7 bases agree with TRBD1. CDR3 size: 13 residues. The ends lost 4 bases at V and 3 bases at J; junction bases unmatched: 4. Looked up from germline, CDR1 is SGHDT and CDR2 is YYEEEE. The CDR3 protein is CASSLGTDYEQYV. CDR3 DNA sequence: TGTGCCAGCAGCCTCGGGACAGACTACGAGCAGTACGTC.

This chain links TRBV19 with TRBJ1-5, with TRBD1 as a possible D gene (6 bases). The CDR3 loop spans 15 amino acids. Trimming removed 7 bases from V and 1 base from J, with 14 bases in between. The germline V gene encodes CDR1 LNHDA and CDR2 SQIVND (reference sequence). The CDR3 is CASILGGGSNQPQHF. As DNA, the CDR3 is TGTGCCAGTATCCTCGGGGGGGGCAGCAATCAGCCCCAGCATTTT.

The chain recombines TRBV7-2 with TRBJ2-7; TRBD2 matches at 8 bases. CDR3 size: 15 residues. V lost 1 base to trimming and J lost 3 bases; unmatched junction nucleotides: 5. Germline V gives CDR1 SGHTA, CDR2 FQGNSA. The CDR3 region has the DNA TGTGCCAGCAGCTTAGACGGGACTAGTCGCTACGAGCAGTACTTC. It specifies CASSLDGTSRYEQYF.

The rearrangement uses TRBV5-6 and TRBJ1-1; possible D gene TRBD1, 5 bases. With 4 bases removed from V and 5 bases from J, the gap between germline ends came to 18 bases. This CDR3 has 15 residues. Germline values: CDR1 SGHDT, CDR2 YYEEEE. The CDR3 bases are TGTGCCAGCAGCACTACGGGAAGTGGGGCGACTGAAGCTTTCTTT. It specifies CASSTTGSGATEAFF.

V is TRBV19 and J is TRBJ1-1, with 8 bases identical to TRBD1. With 5 bases clipped from V and 7 bases from J, the junction kept 12 bases outside the gene matches. Germline V lookup: CDR1 LNHDA, CDR2 SQIVND (reference sequence). The CDR3 length is 15 residues. This CDR3 reads CASSPGQVMNGEAFF. The CDR3 DNA sequence: TGTGCCAGTAGTCCGGGACAGGTTATGAACGGTGAAGCTTTCTTT.

The chain employs TRBV5-1 and TRBJ2-1, with 10 bases that match TRBD2. The germline CDR1 and CDR2 sequences are SGHRS and YFSETQ. There are 15 residues in the CDR3. The trim removed 0 bases at V and 9 bases at J, leaving 6 bases unmatched. The CDR3 DNA is TGCGCCAGCAGCTTGGGGCTAGCGGGAGATTTTGAGCAGTTCTTC. This codes for CASSLGLAGDFEQFF.

The chain employs TRBV5-5 and TRBJ1-2; a possible D gene is TRBD1 (6 bases). With 3 bases removed from V and 2 bases from J, the gap between germline ends came to 17 bases. Germline CDR1 is SGHKS and CDR2 is YYEKEE (reference sequence). This CDR3 comprises 16 residues. CDR3 coding DNA: TGTGCCAGCAGCTCAGGCAGCCCCAGGGGCAACTATGGCTACACCTTC. It specifies CASSSGSPRGNYGYTF.

The chain employs TRBV4-2 and TRBJ2-3; 7 bases line up with TRBD2. The trim removed 4 bases at V and 0 bases at J, leaving 4 bases unmatched. This CDR3 contains 15 residues. The germline CDR1 and CDR2 sequences are LGHNA and YNFKEQ. In DNA form, the CDR3 reads TGTGCCAGCAGCCTCCAGCGGGGCAGCACAGATACGCAGTATTTT. Protein product: CASSLQRGSTDTQYF.

This chain uses TRBV28 with TRBJ2-7, with TRBD2 matching over 8 bases. Germline CDR1 is MDHEN and CDR2 is SYDVKM. With V trimmed by 4 bases and J by 2 bases, 7 bases remained unmatched. This CDR3 is 15 amino acids long. CDR3 amino acids: CASSSPAGGTYEQYV. In nucleotides, the CDR3 is TGTGCCAGCAGTTCTCCCGCGGGGGGAACCTACGAGCAGTACGTC.

The chain employs TRBV18 and TRBJ1-2; 8 bases map to TRBD1. The junction had 7 bases not matched to a gene; V was cut back by 3 bases and J by 7 bases. This CDR3 has 14 amino acids. The V gene's germline CDR1 is KGHSH and CDR2 LQKENI. CDR3: CASSPDTGGGGYTF. CDR3 sequence (DNA): TGTGCCAGCTCACCGGACACAGGGGGAGGTGGCTACACCTTC.

V gene TRBV5-1 combines with J gene TRBJ2-5; maybe TRBD1 (5 bases). Germline CDR1 is SGHRS and CDR2 is YFSETQ. V lost 3 bases, J lost 2 bases, and 11 bases lay in between. The CDR3 is 14 amino acids. The CDR3 reads CASSYTGGQETQYF. The CDR3 coding sequence is TGCGCCAGCAGCTATACAGGCGGACAAGAGACCCAGTACTTC.

The chain employs TRBV5-1 and TRBJ2-5; possibly TRBD2 for D (7 bases). With 0 bases removed from V and 6 bases from J, the gap between germline ends came to 18 bases. CDR1 and CDR2 from the germline V gene are SGHRS and YFSETQ. The CDR3 has 16 amino acids. The CDR3 DNA reads as TGCGCCAGCAGCTTGGGGGGGGCGGGGGCAATACAGACCCAGTACTTC. Residues: CASSLGGAGAIQTQYF.

The rearrangement links TRBV18 to TRBJ2-3, with 9 bases identical to TRBD1. This CDR3 is 15 amino acids long. CDR1 is KGHSH and CDR2 is LQKENI in the germline V gene. V dropped 5 bases and J dropped 1; count of bases not matched to a gene: 4. CDR3: CASSTTGGGTDTQYF. The CDR3 bases are TGTGCCAGCTCAACGACAGGGGGTGGCACAGATACGCAGTATTTT.